This TCR beta chain was sequenced for a study of blood T cell repertoires in COVID-19. Study details: Samples of COVID-19 (acute and convalescent) were obtained from the United States, Italy and Spain.

Clinical histories supplied by participants themselves formed the basis of cohort assignment. Symptom resolution, clearance, or two negative PCRs marked donors in Cohort 3 as recovered. The germline CDR1 and CDR2 sequences are SGHNT and YYREEE (reference sequence). CDR3 length: 16 residues. J was trimmed by 5 bases and V by 4 bases; bases with no gene match: 11. In the authors' methods: By means of reference gene primer amplification, nucleated cell counts were estimated. Only in-frame clones appear in the TCRdb table, and some are missing; sequencing was by immunoSEQ multiplex PCR. V and J calls and clone size are those listed in that table; D and trimming were worked out from the DNA. The sample carries about 250,000 clones, approximately 84% recorded once.

The sequence came from a man between 18 and 35 years old who had recovered from COVID-19. V usage is TRBV5-4 and J usage is TRBJ2-5; 10 positions agree with TRBD2. Sequencing input: PBMCs or T cells enriched from blood (not recorded which). Here the CDR3 reads CASSPTPAGGWETQYF. For the CDR3, the DNA is TGTGCCAGCAGCCCTACCCCAGCGGGGGGGTGGGAGACCCAGTACTTC.